This is a list of T cell receptor beta chains from one sample in a study of T-cell reconstitution after alpha-beta-depleted transplantation in children. TCRdb reprocessed the PCR reads via MiXCR and lists one record per CDR3 protein. Of approximately 70,000 distinct CDR3 sequences listed, over 4.5% are singletons. The sequencing used PBMCs, mostly from graft donor cells, collected 180 days after TCRalphabeta/CD19-depleted stem cell transplant. The source is a boy in the first two years of life who had a stem cell transplant for acute myeloid leukemia, so the T cells may come from the graft donor. CDR3s include the opening cysteine and the closing phenylalanine or tryptophan. The order of the fields is V gene, D gene, clone size, J gene, CDR3 DNA, CDR3 protein. The D gene is left open where the match is weak. Clone size is not always given. Where it is, it says once, few, many or a class for expanded clones.

TRBV12-3/TRBV12-4	TRBD1	many	TRBJ2-2	TGTGCCAGCAGTCGACAGGGGGCTTTCCCCGGGGAGCTGTTTTTT	CASSRQGAFPGELFF
TRBV19	NA	many	TRBJ1-5	TGTGCCAGTAGGGGTAGCGGCCAGGGTAATCAGCCCCAGCATTTT	CASRGSGQGNQPQHF
TRBV12-3/TRBV12-4	NA	many	TRBJ2-5	TGTGCCAGCAATTGGGGGGGGGCAGGGGGGTTGGAGACCCAGTACTTC	CASNWGGAGGLETQYF
TRBV7-9	NA	many	TRBJ2-1	TGTGCCAGCAGCTCTGCGACTAGTAGGGACAATGAGCAGTTCTTC	CASSSATSRDNEQFF
TRBV10-3	NA	many	TRBJ1-1	TGTGCCATCAGTGAGGGCGGGGGACCTGGCGGCCAAGCTTTCTTT	CAISEGGGPGGQAFF
TRBV7-2	NA	many	TRBJ1-5	TGTGCCAGCAGCTTAAAGGCCCCCGGGAACAATCAGCCCCAGCATTTT	CASSLKAPGNNQPQHF
TRBV18	TRBD1	NA	TRBJ1-1	TGTGCCAGCTCCCAGTACTCGACAGGGGTTAACACTGAAGCTTTCTTT	CASSQYSTGVNTEAFF
TRBV5-1	NA	NA	TRBJ2-5	TGCGCCAGCAGCTTGGCCCCCCCGGGGGCAGAGAGCCAGTACTTC	CASSLAPPGAESQYF
TRBV7-7	NA	NA	TRBJ2-3	TGTGCCAGCAGCTTAGACCGGCGAAATACGCAGTATTTT	CASSLDRRNTQYF
TRBV9	NA	many	TRBJ1-5	TGTGCCAGCAGCGTAGATCCAGGGCCCCAGCCCCAGCATTTT	CASSVDPGPQPQHF
TRBV20-1	TRBD2	many	TRBJ2-5	TGCAGTGCTAGGCCTGGACTAGCGGGGGATGAGACCCAGTACTTC	CSARPGLAGDETQYF
TRBV15	NA	many	TRBJ2-7	TGTGCCACCAGCAGACGACAGTCCTACGAGCAGTACTTC	CATSRRQSYEQYF
TRBV20-1	NA	many	TRBJ2-1	TGCAGTGCTCCCCCGGCCCCGAGGAACAATGAGCAGTTCTTC	CSAPPAPRNNEQFF
TRBV7-1	TRBD1	NA	TRBJ1-1	TGTGCCAGCAGCCCCGCGCTCCGGACAGGGGGGAACACTGAAGCTTTCTTT	CASSPALRTGGNTEAFF
TRBV29-1	NA	many	TRBJ2-7	TGCAGCGCTCTGATAGGGTACGAGCAGTACTTC	CSALIGYEQYF
TRBV12-5	TRBD1	many	TRBJ2-7	TGTGCTAGTGGTTTAGGACAGGGTCCTTCCGAGCAGTACTTC	CASGLGQGPSEQYF
TRBV29-1	NA	many	TRBJ2-1	TGCAGCGTTGAAACCTCGGTGGGCAGGGAATTCTTC	CSVETSVGREFF
TRBV7-4	TRBD1	few	TRBJ1-5	TGTGCCAGCACCTCCGGACGGGACAGGGTTGAGAAGAGCAATCAGCCCCAGCATTTT	CASTSGRDRVEKSNQPQHF
TRBV2	TRBD1	many	TRBJ1-1	TGTGCCAGACGCGGAGGACAGGGGGCCAACATGAACACTGAAGCTTTCTTT	CARRGGQGANMNTEAFF
TRBV19	NA	many	TRBJ1-2	TGTGCCAGTAGTATCGGCAGGATCTATGGCTACACCTTC	CASSIGRIYGYTF
TRBV20-1	NA	many	TRBJ1-1	TGCAGTGCTAGAGTAGGGGATCACACTGAAGCTTTCTTT	CSARVGDHTEAFF
TRBV11-2	NA	many	TRBJ1-1	TGTGCCAGCACAGCGCGGTGGGGTGGGAACACTGAAGCTTTCTTT	CASTARWGGNTEAFF
TRBV11-3	NA	many	TRBJ2-1	TGTGCCAGCAGCCCGAACCACAATGAGCAGTTCTTC	CASSPNHNEQFF
TRBV11-2	NA	many	TRBJ1-5	TGTGCCAGCAGCTTAAACCTTAATCAGCCCCAGCATTTT	CASSLNLNQPQHF
TRBV13	NA	many	TRBJ1-1	TGTGCCAGCAGCTCCCGGTCTGAAGCTTTCTTT	CASSSRSEAFF
TRBV11-2	NA	many	TRBJ2-1	TGTGCCAGCAGCCCCGGGTACTACAATGAGCAGTTCTTC	CASSPGYYNEQFF
TRBV5-1	TRBD1	many	TRBJ1-2	TGCGCCAGCAGCTTGATGGGACAGGGGTTATATGGCTACACCTTC	CASSLMGQGLYGYTF
TRBV29-1	NA	many	TRBJ1-5	TGCAGCGCGAGGGACGGTGATCAGCCCCAGCATTTT	CSARDGDQPQHF
TRBV27	NA	many	TRBJ1-2	TGTGCCAGCAGTCCTTTGGGGGGGACTAACTATGGCTACACCTTC	CASSPLGGTNYGYTF
TRBV29-1	NA	many	TRBJ2-7	TGCAGCGTTGAAGAACCAGGACAGCAGTACTTC	CSVEEPGQQYF
TRBV20-1	TRBD1	many	TRBJ1-1	TGCAGTGCTAGGAACAGGGGGCTGGGGAACACTGAAGCTTTCTTT	CSARNRGLGNTEAFF
TRBV12-3/TRBV12-4	NA	many	TRBJ1-6	TGTGCCAGCAGTTTGGGGGGGGCGTATTCACCCCTCCACTTT	CASSLGGAYSPLHF
TRBV7-2	NA	medium-sized	TRBJ1-5	TGTGCCAGCAGCTTAAGTCGGAATCAGCCCCAGCATTTT	CASSLSRNQPQHF
TRBV18	NA	many	TRBJ2-5	TGTGCCAGCTCACCAGGGGTCGGCAGGGAGACCCAGTACTTC	CASSPGVGRETQYF
TRBV7-2	TRBD1	many	TRBJ1-2	TGTGCCAGCAGCCGGACAGGCAACTATGGCTACACCTTC	CASSRTGNYGYTF
TRBV20-1	NA	many	TRBJ2-3	TGCAGTGCTAGAGATCCCCCCCACGATACGCAGTATTTT	CSARDPPHDTQYF
TRBV9	TRBD1	many	TRBJ2-7	TGTGCCAGCAGCGGGGGTGGGACAGGGGGCTTCTACGAGCAGTACTTC	CASSGGGTGGFYEQYF
TRBV5-1	NA	many	TRBJ1-1	TGCGCCAGCAGCTTGGGAATCACTGAAGCTTTCTTT	CASSLGITEAFF
TRBV7-9	NA	many	TRBJ1-5	TGTGCCAGCAGCTCAGAAGGGTGGGGGAGGCAGCCCCAGCATTTT	CASSSEGWGRQPQHF
TRBV5-1	TRBD1	many	TRBJ1-2	TGCGCCAGCAGCTTGACAGGGGAGAACTATGGCTACACCTTC	CASSLTGENYGYTF
TRBV18	TRBD1	many	TRBJ1-1	TGTGCCAGCTCACCACCGGGGACAGGCCCGAACACTGAAGCTTTCTTT	CASSPPGTGPNTEAFF
TRBV5-1	TRBD1	many	TRBJ1-2	TGCGCCAGCAGCTTGAAGGCAGGGGGAGTGGGTAGCTATGGCTACACCTTC	CASSLKAGGVGSYGYTF
TRBV30	NA	many	TRBJ1-5	TGTGCCTGGAGTGCCCTCCCTAATCAGCCCCAGCATTTT	CAWSALPNQPQHF
TRBV19	NA	many	TRBJ2-5	TGTGCCAGTAGCCGGGGTACCTTGGAGACCCAGTACTTC	CASSRGTLETQYF
TRBV29-1	TRBD1	many	TRBJ1-2	TGCAGCGTTGAGGCCCTTCGCCGACAGGGAGGGGGACGGGGCTATGGCTACACCTTC	CSVEALRRQGGGRGYGYTF
TRBV4-1	TRBD1	many	TRBJ2-1	TGCGCCAGCAGCCAAGATGGACAGGGCGGCTCCTACAATGAGCAGTTCTTC	CASSQDGQGGSYNEQFF
TRBV6-5	NA	many	TRBJ1-3	TGTGCCAGCAGGTGGGGAGGAAACTCTGGAAACACCATATATTTT	CASRWGGNSGNTIYF
TRBV7-9	TRBD1	many	TRBJ1-1	TGTGCCAGCATCGCGACAGGGAGGGGAACTGAAGCTTTCTTT	CASIATGRGTEAFF
TRBV5-1	TRBD1	many	TRBJ2-3	TGCGCCAGCAGCCCCGCGGGGACAGGGGGGTCAGATACGCAGTATTTT	CASSPAGTGGSDTQYF
TRBV14	TRBD1	many	TRBJ2-2	TGTGCCAGCAGGCCCAGGGGGCACACCGGGGAGCTGTTTTTT	CASRPRGHTGELFF
TRBV6-5	NA	many	TRBJ1-5	TGTGCCAGCAAGGGACGGTTCAATCAGCCCCAGCATTTT	CASKGRFNQPQHF
TRBV7-9	TRBD1	NA	TRBJ1-1	TGTGCCAGCAGCTCCCGGGACAGGGGATACGCTGAAGCTTTCTTT	CASSSRDRGYAEAFF
TRBV6-5	NA	many	TRBJ1-1	TGTGCCAGCAGTTATAAGCGGCAGAACACTGAAGCTTTCTTT	CASSYKRQNTEAFF
TRBV10-3	NA	many	TRBJ1-1	TGTGCCATCAGCCCCGACAGATTTAACACTGAAGCTTTCTTT	CAISPDRFNTEAFF
TRBV29-1	NA	many	TRBJ1-3	TGCAGCGTGGGGGGCTCTGGAAACACCATATATTTT	CSVGGSGNTIYF
TRBV4-1	NA	many	TRBJ2-5	TGCGCCAGCAGCCTTGTACCGACAGGTGAGGAAGAGACCCAGTACTTC	CASSLVPTGEEETQYF
TRBV7-9	TRBD1	many	TRBJ1-3	TGTGCCAGCAGCCCGGACAGGAGGAACTCTGGAAACACCATATATTTT	CASSPDRRNSGNTIYF
TRBV7-2	NA	many	TRBJ2-7	TGTGCCAGCAGCTTCGGGAGAGGGGGCCGTAACTACGAGCAGTACTTC	CASSFGRGGRNYEQYF